The rows below give T cell receptor beta chains drawn from one sample of a study of human T cells and chemical hapten exposure. TCRdb fed the RACE reads into MiXCR, producing one record per CDR3 protein. The profile shows over 150,000 distinct CDR3 sequences, 25% to 30% of them singletons. The material sequenced was whole blood, taken in connection with sensitization to the hapten diphenylcyclopropenone (DPC). These receptors were collected from a young woman with alopecia areata. Some clones in this sample may be carry-over from other donors' samples. Both conserved end residues are part of each CDR3. The D gene is left open where the match is weak. Clone size is given for some rows only: seen once, a few or many times, or a class if the clone is expanded.

CDR3nt: TGTGCCAGCAGCTTGGGACAGGGGGACTACGAGCAGTACTTC
CDR3aa: CASSLGQGDYEQYF
d_gene: TRBD1
abundance: .
j_gene: TRBJ2-7
v_gene: TRBV5-4

CDR3nt: TGCGCCAGCAGCCTTTCTGAGGTCTCTGGAAACACCATATATTTT
CDR3aa: CASSLSEVSGNTIYF
d_gene: .
abundance: once
j_gene: TRBJ1-3
v_gene: TRBV4-1

CDR3nt: TGCAGTGCTAGAGGAGAGGTGTTCGAAGCTTTCTTT
CDR3aa: CSARGEVFEAFF
d_gene: .
abundance: .
j_gene: TRBJ1-1
v_gene: TRBV20-1

CDR3nt: TGTGCCAGCAGTGAAGTCCCGGGACAGCTTGAAAAACTGTTTTTT
CDR3aa: CASSEVPGQLEKLFF
d_gene: TRBD1
abundance: .
j_gene: TRBJ1-4
v_gene: TRBV2

CDR3nt: TGCAGTGCTAGAGACCCCCCCAGCGGGGCCACAGATACGCAGTATTTT
CDR3aa: CSARDPPSGATDTQYF
d_gene: TRBD2
abundance: .
j_gene: TRBJ2-3
v_gene: TRBV20-1

CDR3nt: TGTGCCAGCAGTGACTCAGGGTTTGAGGCTGGCTACACCTTC
CDR3aa: CASSDSGFEAGYTF
d_gene: .
abundance: .
j_gene: TRBJ1-2
v_gene: TRBV25-1

CDR3nt: TGTGCCAGCAACAGGAGGGGAACAGATACGCAGTATTTT
CDR3aa: CASNRRGTDTQYF
d_gene: .
abundance: once
j_gene: TRBJ2-3
v_gene: TRBV2

CDR3nt: TGCAGTTCCCCGGGGGGGCCTTTTGATGAGCAGTTCTTC
CDR3aa: CSSPGGPFDEQFF
d_gene: TRBD2
abundance: many
j_gene: TRBJ2-1
v_gene: TRBV20-1

CDR3nt: TGTGCCAGCAGTTTGCAGCGGGACTCCTACGAGCAGTACTTC
CDR3aa: CASSLQRDSYEQYF
d_gene: TRBD2
abundance: .
j_gene: TRBJ2-7
v_gene: TRBV27

CDR3nt: TGTGCCAGCAGCTTGACGGAGATTTACAATGAGCAGTTCTTC
CDR3aa: CASSLTEIYNEQFF
d_gene: .
abundance: .
j_gene: TRBJ2-1
v_gene: TRBV7-9

CDR3nt: TGTGCCACCAGTGACACCCCCTCGACAGGGCCAGGCTACGCTGAGCAGTTCTTC
CDR3aa: CATSDTPSTGPGYAEQFF
d_gene: TRBD1
abundance: .
j_gene: TRBJ2-1
v_gene: TRBV24-1

CDR3nt: TGTGCCAGCAGCAGGGGGGACCTAGCATACGAGCAGTACTTC
CDR3aa: CASSRGDLAYEQYF
d_gene: .
abundance: .
j_gene: TRBJ2-7
v_gene: TRBV7-2

CDR3nt: TGTGCCAGCAGTTACGGCCCCCCCGGTGGGTGGATTGAAGCTTTCTTT
CDR3aa: CASSYGPPGGWIEAFF
d_gene: .
abundance: .
j_gene: TRBJ1-1
v_gene: TRBV6-2/TRBV6-3

CDR3nt: TGTGCCAGCAGCCAGGTTTCGACCTATGGCTACACCTTC
CDR3aa: CASSQVSTYGYTF
d_gene: .
abundance: .
j_gene: TRBJ1-2
v_gene: TRBV4-2

CDR3nt: TGTGCCAGCAGTTTGAGTCAGCAAGGTGAAAAACTGTTTTTT
CDR3aa: CASSLSQQGEKLFF
d_gene: .
abundance: many
j_gene: TRBJ1-4
v_gene: TRBV12-3/TRBV12-4

CDR3nt: TGTGCCATCTCAGCGGGAAATAGCAATCAGCCCCAGCATTTT
CDR3aa: CAISAGNSNQPQHF
d_gene: .
abundance: many
j_gene: TRBJ1-5
v_gene: TRBV10-3

CDR3nt: TGCGCCAGCAGCTCCCTCGGACAGGGGAACACCGGGGAGCTGTTTTTT
CDR3aa: CASSSLGQGNTGELFF
d_gene: TRBD1
abundance: .
j_gene: TRBJ2-2
v_gene: TRBV5-1

CDR3nt: TGTGCCAGCAGCCAAGCAGTCCGATCCGAGCAGTACTTC
CDR3aa: CASSQAVRSEQYF
d_gene: .
abundance: few
j_gene: TRBJ2-7
v_gene: TRBV14

CDR3nt: TGCAGTGCTAGAGATCTGGGGCTTAACTATGGCTACACCTTC
CDR3aa: CSARDLGLNYGYTF
d_gene: .
abundance: few
j_gene: TRBJ1-2
v_gene: TRBV20-1

CDR3nt: TGCAGTGCTCCGGACGAAGTCGGGGAGCTGTTTTTT
CDR3aa: CSAPDEVGELFF
d_gene: .
abundance: .
j_gene: TRBJ2-2
v_gene: TRBV20-1

CDR3nt: TGTGCCAGCAGCTCGAGACCCGACACTGAAGCTTTCTTT
CDR3aa: CASSSRPDTEAFF
d_gene: .
abundance: many
j_gene: TRBJ1-1
v_gene: TRBV7-7

CDR3nt: TGTGCCAGTAGTATATATGCCGGTTATGGCTACACCTTC
CDR3aa: CASSIYAGYGYTF
d_gene: .
abundance: .
j_gene: TRBJ1-2
v_gene: TRBV19

CDR3nt: TGTGCCAGCAGGTTTGCACCCGGGCCGAGGGATTACAATGAGCAGTTCTTC
CDR3aa: CASRFAPGPRDYNEQFF
d_gene: .
abundance: few
j_gene: TRBJ2-1
v_gene: TRBV12-3/TRBV12-4

CDR3nt: TGCGCCAGCAGCCAACAGGGCCTAGGCTATGGCTACACCTTC
CDR3aa: CASSQQGLGYGYTF
d_gene: .
abundance: many
j_gene: TRBJ1-2
v_gene: TRBV4-1